This T cell receptor (beta chain) was identified in a study of blood T cell repertoires in COVID-19. As originally analysed: Estimation of nucleated cell counts was performed using reference gene primer amplification. This table comes from immunoSEQ multiplex PCR, and its TCRdb copy is limited to in-frame clones, with some not included. V and J calls and clone size are copied from that table; D and trimming were computed from the DNA. Of over 55,000 clones listed, approximately 80% are singletons. This clone was seen a single time. Sequenced: peripheral blood. This TCR was recovered from a man in his fifties or sixties with COVID-19, enrolled during active disease.

The CDR3 nucleotides read TGCAGTGCCAACACGGGGTCCGCAGCTTTCTTT. Translating gives CSANTGSAAFF. The rearrangement uses TRBV20-1 and TRBJ1-1; the D is unclear. The CDR3 is 11 amino acids. In germline, CDR1 is DFQATT, CDR2 SNEGSKA (reference sequence). V was shortened by 6 bases and J by 10 bases, with 15 bases between the two germline ends.